This T cell receptor beta chain is from a study of T-cell memory formation after mild COVID-19. Findings of the study overall: Largely, contracting CD4+ clones fell within CM and EM, and contracting CD8+ clones within EMRA.

A single record per CDR3 protein comes from TCRdb applying MiXCR to the 5' RACE reads. This sample has about 270,000 distinct CDR3 sequences, with 16% found just once. This clonotype was recorded at least ten times. Its antigen is unidentified. Germline V gives CDR1 LGHNA, CDR2 YNFKEQ. The CDR3 is made up of 16 amino acids. J was trimmed by 2 bases and V by 4 bases; bases with no gene match: 7. The J gene is TRBJ2-7, the V gene TRBV4-2; 11 bases line up with TRBD2. This receptor was identified in a young man who had mild COVID-19 (a few samples of this study predate the infection). Cell type and time point are not known. The sample taken for sequencing was PBMCs or a T cell subset sorted from them (not recorded which). DNA of the CDR3: TGTGCCAGCAGCCGGACAGTGACTAGCGGGACCTACGAGCAGTACTTC. It codes for CASSRTVTSGTYEQYF.